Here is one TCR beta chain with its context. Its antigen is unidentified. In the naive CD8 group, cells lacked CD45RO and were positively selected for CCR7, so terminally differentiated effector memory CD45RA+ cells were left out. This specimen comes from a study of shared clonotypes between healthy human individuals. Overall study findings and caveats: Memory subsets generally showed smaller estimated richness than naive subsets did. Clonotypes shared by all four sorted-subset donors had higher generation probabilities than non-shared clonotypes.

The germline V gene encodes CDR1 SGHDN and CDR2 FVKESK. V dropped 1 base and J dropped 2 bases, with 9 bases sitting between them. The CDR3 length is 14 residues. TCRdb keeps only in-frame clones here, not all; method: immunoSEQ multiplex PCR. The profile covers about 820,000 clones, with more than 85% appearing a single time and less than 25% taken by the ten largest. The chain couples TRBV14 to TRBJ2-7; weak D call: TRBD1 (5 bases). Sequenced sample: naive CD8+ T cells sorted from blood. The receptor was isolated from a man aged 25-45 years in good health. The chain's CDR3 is CASSQGAGTYEQYF. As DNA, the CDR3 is TGTGCCAGCAGCCAAGGTGCAGGGACCTACGAGCAGTACTTC.